The entry below gives a single T cell receptor (beta chain) sequence along with its context. The antigen is unknown. Profiling relied on immunoSEQ multiplex PCR, and the TCRdb table lists in-frame clones only, not all of them. The table includes fewer than 1.8 million clones, 97% to 99% detected once. The data were taken from a study of shared clonotypes between healthy human individuals. Study-wide context: The composition of the donors was a couple of women and three men aged 18 to 49. Per donor, three plates held CD4 naive cells, three held CD4 memory, two held CD8 naive and one held CD8 memory. Study-level results: Clonotype sharing across donors was expected to vary with sequencing depth. Rarefaction gave evidence that sorted-subset sequencing remained incomplete despite large depth.

The germline V gene encodes CDR1 SGHRS and CDR2 YFSETQ. The CDR3 covers 15 residues. Deletions cut 5 bases from V and 0 bases from J, with 12 bases between. This clonotype was sampled from a man aged 25-45 years in good health. The chain is built from TRBV5-1 and TRBJ2-1; D is undetermined. The specimen was naive CD4+ T cells sorted from blood. Subset given: CD45RA+ positively selected. The CDR3 region is CASRVLPRSYNEQFF. DNA for the CDR3: TGCGCCAGCAGGGTCCTCCCCCGCTCCTACAATGAGCAGTTCTTC. Together with reference TRBV5-1 and TRBJ2-1, the CDR3 gives the full variable domain: KAGVTQTPRYLIKTRGQQVTLSCSPISGHRSVSWYQQTPGQGLQFLFEYFSETQRNKGNFPGRFSGRQFSNSRSEMNVSTLELGDSALYLCASRVLPRSYNEQFFGPGTRLTVL.